Below, one T cell receptor (beta chain) is given with its context. Time point noted: blood 4 weeks post-SBRT, at nephrectomy. Indicated treatment: 15 Gy SBRT to primary tumor, nephrectomy 4 weeks later. The sample belongs to a study of radiation and T cells in renal cell carcinoma. Method: immunoSEQ multiplex PCR; TCRdb's copy keeps in-frame clones and lacks some. The table lists some 150,000 clones, about 88% of them singletons, with less than 20% in the top ten. Trimming took 4 bases from V and 7 from J; bases not matched to a gene: 6. This CDR3 comprises 14 residues. The V gene's germline CDR1 is SGHDN and CDR2 FVKESK.

The chain employs TRBV14 and TRBJ1-4; 7 nucleotides line up with TRBD1. Here the sequenced sample was blood, taken from a patient whose treatment included radiotherapy and nephrectomy. This sequence was found in a woman aged 45 to 65 with renal cell carcinoma. The chain's CDR3 is CASSPTGPGEKLFF. In DNA form, the CDR3 reads TGTGCCAGCAGCCCGACAGGGCCGGGTGAAAAACTGTTTTTT.